This paragraph covers one TCR beta chain sequence. Clones were sequenced by immunoSEQ multiplex PCR, and TCRdb holds only the in-frame ones, with some missing. The table has some 60,000 clones, more than 60% seen once; the top ten hold under 4.5%. Germline-derived CDR1 and CDR2 are MNHEY and SVGEGT. This CDR3 spans 14 amino acids. Trimming pared 4 bases from V and 2 bases from J, leaving 8 bases between. The sample originates from a study of T cell responses to AZD1222 COVID-19 vaccine. The source is an adult who received the AZD1222 COVID-19 vaccine. Here the sequenced sample was peripheral blood, taken 28 days after the second AZD1222 dose. The chain links TRBV6-2 or TRBV6-3 to TRBJ2-2; D gene ambiguous. The CDR3 nucleotides are TGTGCCAGCAGTTGGGGTCCAAACACCGGGGAGCTGTTTTTT. Translated, it gives CASSWGPNTGELFF.